Each of the 30 T cell receptor beta chains below was sequenced from the same sample in a study of blood T cell repertoires in COVID-19 (dated by TCRdb to 2019 to 2021). The library relied on the immunoSEQ multiplex PCR assay. The source is immuneACCESS, and TCRdb retained only in-frame sequences with V and J called. Part of the clones is not carried over; for the studies checked, unresolved V genes explain less than half of this, and the remainder is unexplained. The table for this sample lists about 52,000 clones; about 90% of them were counted only once. In total, the top ten clones hold 7% to 9% of the sample. The sample comprised peripheral blood. The receptors come from a man older than 75 with active or convalescent COVID-19.

This clone was observed a single time. The rearrangement joins TRBV4-3 to TRBJ2-3; 13 bases map to TRBD2. The germline V gene has CDR1 LGHNA and CDR2 YSLEER. This CDR3 contains 19 residues. Trimming cost V 0 bases and J 0 bases; bases outside gene matches: 6. Here the CDR3 reads CASSQELAGGASSTDTQYF. The CDR3 DNA is TGCGCCAGCAGCCAAGAACTAGCGGGAGGGGCTAGTAGCACAGATACGCAGTATTTT.

The chain has TRBV30 and TRBJ2-7, with a tentative D call TRBD1 (5 bases). The CDR3 is made up of 12 amino acids. V lost 1 base and J 3 bases, leaving 7 bases between the germline ends. Germline CDR1 and CDR2: GTSNPN and SVGIG (reference sequence). The CDR3 loop reads CAWSARDYEQYF. The CDR3 region has the DNA TGTGCCTGGAGTGCCAGGGACTACGAGCAGTACTTC.

The chain uses TRBV27 and TRBJ2-5; D not certain. In germline, CDR1 is MNHEY, CDR2 SMNVEV (reference sequence). This CDR3 is 11 amino acids long. V shed 6 bases and J shed 2 bases, with 4 bases lying between them. Written as DNA, the CDR3 is TGTGCCAGCAGCGAGCAAGAGACCCAGTACTTC. This encodes CASSEQETQYF.

The V and J genes are TRBV28 and TRBJ2-2; possibly TRBD2 for D (5 bases). This CDR3 is 17 amino acids long. Germline values: CDR1 MDHEN, CDR2 SYDVKM. The germline V and J ends were trimmed by 3 bases and 6 bases, with 20 bases remaining between them. The CDR3 sequence is CASSLWELDLGPGELFF. CDR3 bases: TGTGCCAGCAGTTTGTGGGAACTAGACTTAGGCCCCGGGGAGCTGTTTTTT.

The rearrangement uses TRBV3-1 (or the pseudogene TRBV3-2) and TRBJ1-4; 7 nucleotides line up with TRBD1. The length of the CDR3 is 14 residues. Per germline, CDR1 LGHDT and CDR2 YNNKEL (reference sequence). Unmatched junction bases numbered 7, after V lost 7 bases and J lost 5 bases. The CDR3 nucleotides read TGTGCCAGCACCCACAGGGGAAAAAATGAAAAACTGTTTTTT. It translates to CASTHRGKNEKLFF.

V and J are TRBV7-9 and TRBJ2-7; possible D gene TRBD1, 5 bases. Germline CDR1 and CDR2: SEHNR and FQNEAQ (reference sequence). V was shortened by 5 bases and J by 6 bases, with 17 bases between the two germline ends. The CDR3 runs to 14 residues. CDR3 in amino acids: CASSQVAETGEQYF. CDR3 coding DNA: TGTGCCAGCAGCCAGGTGGCAGAAACAGGCGAGCAGTACTTC.

The rearrangement uses TRBV29-1 and TRBJ2-7; possibly TRBD2 for D (5 bases). The CDR3 covers 12 residues. V was cut by 5 bases and J by 6 bases, with 14 bases left in between. Germline V CDR1 and CDR2: SQVTM, ANQGSEA. CDR3 DNA sequence: TGCAGCGTTCAGCAGACTACGGGCGAGCAGTACTTC. Protein sequence: CSVQQTTGEQYF.

This chain links TRBV7-8 with TRBJ1-2; 9 positions agree with TRBD1. The germline V gene encodes CDR1 SGHVS and CDR2 FQNEAQ. The CDR3 has 15 amino acids. The J segment lost 6 bases and the V segment lost 4 bases, leaving 9 bases of the junction unmatched. CDR3 residues: CASSYAGTGKDGYTF. In DNA form, the CDR3 reads TGTGCCAGCAGCTATGCCGGGACAGGGAAAGATGGCTACACCTTC.

V and J are TRBV7-2 and TRBJ2-1; 7 positions match TRBD2. V shed 2 bases and J 5 bases; nucleotides not matched to a gene: 3. Germline V CDR1 and CDR2: SGHTA, FQGNSA. This CDR3 region has 14 residues. The chain's CDR3 is CASSLTSANNEQFF. CDR3 nucleotide sequence: TGTGCCAGCAGCTTAACTAGCGCCAACAATGAGCAGTTCTTC.

The chain employs TRBV18 and TRBJ1-2, with unresolved D. CDR3 size: 15 residues. CDR1 KGHSH and CDR2 LQKENI come from the germline V gene. Trimming took off 3 bases at V and 3 bases at J, with 14 bases between the two ends. This CDR3 reads CASSPEGRSDYGYTF. In DNA, the CDR3 is TGTGCCAGCTCACCTGAAGGGAGGAGCGACTATGGCTACACCTTC.

This chain connects TRBV19 to TRBJ1-1; 10 nucleotides align to TRBD1. V was pared by 9 bases and J by 1 base, with 5 bases of the junction left unmatched. The CDR3 consists of 14 residues. Germline CDR1 and CDR2: LNHDA and SQIVND (reference sequence). The CDR3 protein is CASLDRGRNTEAFF. Written as DNA, the CDR3 is TGTGCCAGCCTTGACAGGGGGCGGAACACTGAAGCTTTCTTT.

J is TRBJ1-5 and V is TRBV5-5; D remains ambiguous. Germline V gene data show CDR1 as SGHKS and CDR2 as YYEKEE (reference sequence). This CDR3 spans 14 amino acids. V lost 7 bases, J lost 0 bases, and 11 bases lay in between. CDR3 protein: CASGEDYSNQPQHF. The CDR3 DNA is TGTGCCAGCGGGGAGGACTATAGCAATCAGCCCCAGCATTTT.

The chain carries TRBV29-1 and TRBJ1-4; TRBD1 aligns across 9 bases. This CDR3 has 13 residues. Germline V gene sequence: CDR1 SQVTM, CDR2 ANQGSEA. V trimming: 4 bases; J trimming: 5 bases; junction bases outside the gene matches: 2. Here the CDR3 DNA reads TGCAGCGTTGGGGACAGGGAGAATGAAAAACTGTTTTTT. Translation: CSVGDRENEKLFF. The full variable domain, rest sourced from reference TRBV29-1 and TRBJ1-4, is SAVISQKPSRDICQRGTSLTIQCQVDSQVTMMFWYRQQPGQSLTLIATANQGSEATYESGFVIDKFPISRPNLTFSTLTVSNMSPEDSSIYLCSVGDRENEKLFFGSGTQLSVL.

The rearrangement links TRBV27 to TRBJ2-1, with D unclear. The germline V gene has CDR1 MNHEY and CDR2 SMNVEV (reference sequence). This CDR3 is 15 amino acids long. V lost 3 bases and J 4 bases, leaving 13 bases between the germline ends. In DNA, the CDR3 is TGTGCCAGCAGTTTTTTACCGAGAGATTACAATGAGCAGTTCTTC. It codes for CASSFLPRDYNEQFF.

The chain couples TRBV19 to TRBJ2-7; 12 bases line up with TRBD2. The V gene end was trimmed by 5 bases and the J gene end by 3 bases; junction bases not matched to a gene: 5. CDR1 LNHDA and CDR2 SQIVND come from the germline V gene (reference sequence). The CDR3 spans 15 residues. DNA for the CDR3: TGTGCCAGTAGTCCGAGGACTAGCGGGGTCTACGAGCAGTACTTC. Amino acids: CASSPRTSGVYEQYF.

This clone was detected only a few times. This chain links TRBV7-9 with TRBJ1-2; D not certain. The germline V and J ends were trimmed by 2 bases and 5 bases, with 12 bases remaining between them. CDR3 size: 14 residues. Per the germline V gene, CDR1 is SEHNR and CDR2 is FQNEAQ (reference sequence). This CDR3 is CASSLSIEGYGYTF. The DNA for the CDR3 is TGTGCCAGCAGCTTATCCATTGAGGGATATGGCTACACCTTC.

The DNA for the CDR3 is TGTGCCAGCACCCCGGGACTAGCGACTCTCGGGACCCAGTACTTC. Encoded protein: CASTPGLATLGTQYF. The chain uses TRBV6-5 and TRBJ2-5; 10 positions match TRBD2. Per germline, CDR1 MNHEY and CDR2 SVGAGI. With V trimmed by 7 bases and J by 7 bases, 12 bases remained unmatched. CDR3 length: 15 residues.

The chain joins TRBV28 to TRBJ2-7; D is unclear. Germline CDR1 is MDHEN and CDR2 is SYDVKM. Trimming left V 8 bases short and J 0 bases short, with 8 bases between. This CDR3 has 12 amino acids. In DNA, the CDR3 is TGTGCCAGCTGGGCCGACTCCTACGAGCAGTACTTC. Its translation: CASWADSYEQYF.

The genes are TRBV15 and TRBJ1-2; D not resolved. The CDR3 length is 14 residues. The ends were cut back, 3 bases at V and 4 bases at J, with 12 bases in the middle. Germline V gives CDR1 LNHNV, CDR2 YYDKDF (reference sequence). CDR3 nucleotides: TGTGCCACCAGCAGCGAGGATGCCCGCTATGGCTACACCTTC. It translates to CATSSEDARYGYTF.

This chain links TRBV7-2 with TRBJ2-1, with D tentatively TRBD2 (5 bases). Germline V gene lookup returns CDR1 SGHTA and CDR2 FQGNSA. Deletions cut 1 base from V and 6 bases from J, with 13 bases between. CDR3 size: 15 residues. For the CDR3, the DNA is TGTGCCAGCAGCTTAGGAGGGAGTTTGGTCAATGAGCAGTTCTTC. This translates into CASSLGGSLVNEQFF.

The chain joins TRBV14 to TRBJ2-1, with D tentatively TRBD2 (6 bases). Germline V gene sequence: CDR1 SGHDN, CDR2 FVKESK. The CDR3 is 15 residues long. Deletions cut 1 base from V and 3 bases from J, with 10 bases between. The CDR3 spells CASSQGGGIYNEQFF. CDR3 DNA: TGTGCCAGCAGCCAAGGCGGCGGGATCTACAATGAGCAGTTCTTC.

V is TRBV28 and J is TRBJ2-7, with a weak D call TRBD1 (6 bases). Germline loops: CDR1 MDHEN, CDR2 SYDVKM. There are 13 residues in the CDR3. The V end lost 10 bases, the J end lost 6 bases, and 19 bases lay between the germline ends. CDR3 nucleotide sequence: TGTGCCACAAAAAGGGGGTCCATCGGCGAGCAGTACTTC. It translates to CATKRGSIGEQYF. The complete variable domain, with remaining parts taken from reference TRBV28 and TRBJ2-7, reads DVKVTQSSRYLVKRTGEKVFLECVQDMDHENMFWYRQDPGLGLRLIYFSYDVKMKEKGDIPEGYSVSREKKERFSLILESASTNQTSMYLCATKRGSIGEQYFGPGTRLTVT.

The gene calls are TRBV5-1 and TRBJ2-5; 11 nucleotides align to TRBD1. The CDR3 has 16 amino acids. V dropped 4 bases and J dropped 4; count of bases not matched to a gene: 9. Germline CDR1 SGHRS, CDR2 YFSETQ. The DNA of the CDR3 is TGCGCCAGCAGCCGAGAATGGACAGGGGGCGGAGAGACCCAGTACTTC. Residues: CASSREWTGGGETQYF.

The chain carries TRBV18 and TRBJ2-3; 7 nucleotides match TRBD1. The CDR3 totals 15 residues. Germline trimming cut 4 bases from V and 0 bases from J; bases unmatched to any gene: 4. The germline V gene encodes CDR1 KGHSH and CDR2 LQKENI. The CDR3 DNA follows: TGTGCCAGCTCACTAGGACAGGCAAGCACAGATACGCAGTATTTT. Its protein product is CASSLGQASTDTQYF.

CDR3 in amino acids: CASSLNSGGGGYTF. In DNA form, the CDR3 reads TGTGCCAGCAGCTTAAATTCGGGGGGGGGAGGCTACACCTTC. This chain connects TRBV7-3 to TRBJ1-2; D might be TRBD1 (5 bases). Germline values: CDR1 SGHTA, CDR2 FQGTGA. The CDR3 contains 14 residues. V was trimmed by 1 base and J by 8 bases, leaving 14 bases between them.

This chain uses TRBV7-2 with TRBJ2-4; perhaps TRBD1 as D (7 bases). The ends were cut back, 5 bases at V and 0 bases at J, with 17 bases in the middle. Per germline, CDR1 SGHTA and CDR2 FQGNSA. The CDR3 consists of 17 residues. The CDR3 reads CASSAGQLFLAKNIQYF. CDR3 nucleotide sequence: TGTGCCAGCAGCGCGGGACAGCTATTTCTAGCCAAAAACATTCAGTACTTC.

The chain has TRBV27 and TRBJ2-2; 8 bases are a match to TRBD1. V lost 0 bases to trimming and J lost 4 bases; unmatched junction nucleotides: 16. Germline V CDR1 and CDR2: MNHEY, SMNVEV (reference sequence). CDR3 size: 20 residues. The CDR3 sequence: CASSLSPLPRTGRGTGELFF. CDR3 sequence (DNA): TGTGCCAGCAGTTTATCCCCCCTACCCCGGACAGGGAGAGGCACCGGGGAGCTGTTTTTT.

The chain employs TRBV2 and TRBJ1-5, with 8 nucleotides matching TRBD1. The junction had 4 bases not matched to a gene; V was cut back by 1 base and J by 5 bases. Germline V CDR1 and CDR2: SNHLY, FYNNEI. The CDR3 is made up of 15 amino acids. The CDR3 DNA is TGTGCCAGCAGTGAAGGACAGGGGAGATATCAGCCCCAGCATTTT. Residues: CASSEGQGRYQPQHF.

This clone appeared a few times. The chain links TRBV5-1 to TRBJ2-1, with 7 bases fitting TRBD2. Germline CDR1 is SGHRS and CDR2 is YFSETQ. V shed 4 bases and J 4 bases; nucleotides not matched to a gene: 8. This CDR3 is 15 amino acids long. The CDR3 nucleotides read TGCGCCAGCAGCCGGGAGGCGGGATTGTACAATGAGCAGTTCTTC. Protein sequence: CASSREAGLYNEQFF.

On this clone itself: Germline is not matched at one junction end, which may reflect a read error. The V call is TRBV29-1, the J call TRBJ2-3; 10 bases are a match to TRBD2. Germline V gives CDR1 SQVTM, CDR2 ANQGSEA. This CDR3 has 12 amino acids. The DNA for the CDR3 is TGCAGCGGTGAACTAGCGGGGTTTACGCAGTATTTT. This encodes CSGELAGFTQYF.